The clone carrying this T cell receptor beta chain was observed many times. The antigen is not known. Germline values: CDR1 SGHAT, CDR2 FQNNGV. The CDR3 has 18 residues. Trimming shortened V by 2 bases and J by 4 bases, and 21 bases separated the two germline ends. This record belongs to a study of CD8 T cells in ankylosing spondylitis. Study-level results: From matched ankylosing spondylitis synovial fluid, disease-linked clones were reportedly recovered at significantly enriched levels. In the blood and synovial fluid of reactive arthritis, some motif variants had been previously reported.

TCRdb reprocessed the 5' RACE reads with MiXCR, giving one entry per CDR3 protein. Of roughly 120,000 distinct CDR3 sequences detected, roughly 6.6% appear once; the ten largest clones hold 12%. The specimen sequenced was blood, either unsorted or a sorted T cell fraction (not recorded which). This chain joins TRBV11-2 and TRBJ2-1, with D perhaps TRBD2 (5 bases). The origin of this receptor is a male donor with ankylosing spondylitis or in good health (not recorded which). The DNA for the CDR3 is TGTGCCAGCAGCTTAAGACTATCCCCCTACCAACATTACAATGAGCAGTTCTTC. Residues: CASSLRLSPYQHYNEQFF.